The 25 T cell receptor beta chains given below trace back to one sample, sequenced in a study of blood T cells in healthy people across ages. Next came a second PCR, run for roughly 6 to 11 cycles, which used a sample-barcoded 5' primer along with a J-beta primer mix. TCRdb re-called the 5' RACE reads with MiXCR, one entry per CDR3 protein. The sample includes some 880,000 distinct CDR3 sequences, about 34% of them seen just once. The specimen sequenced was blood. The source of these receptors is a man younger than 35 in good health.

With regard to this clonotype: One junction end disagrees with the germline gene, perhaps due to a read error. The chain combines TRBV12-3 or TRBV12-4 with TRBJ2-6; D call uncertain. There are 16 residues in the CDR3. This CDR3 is CASSPPARAGTNVLTF. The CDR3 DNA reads TGTGCCAGCAGTCCCCCGGCTAGGGCTGGGACCAACGTCCTGACTTTC.

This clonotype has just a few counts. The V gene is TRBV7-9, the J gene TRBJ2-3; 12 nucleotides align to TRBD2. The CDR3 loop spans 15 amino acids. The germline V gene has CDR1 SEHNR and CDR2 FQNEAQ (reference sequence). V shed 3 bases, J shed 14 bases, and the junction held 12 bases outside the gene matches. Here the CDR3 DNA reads TGTGCCAGCAGCTTTGCAAGGACTAGCGGGGAGATTGGGTATTTT. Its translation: CASSFARTSGEIGYF.

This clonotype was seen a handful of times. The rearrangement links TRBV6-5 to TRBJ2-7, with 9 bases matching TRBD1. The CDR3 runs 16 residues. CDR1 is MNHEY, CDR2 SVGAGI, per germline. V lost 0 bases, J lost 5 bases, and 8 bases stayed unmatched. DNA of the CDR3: TGTGCCAGCAGTTACTCGCCAGGACAGGGGTATAACGAGCAGTACTTC. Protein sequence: CASSYSPGQGYNEQYF.

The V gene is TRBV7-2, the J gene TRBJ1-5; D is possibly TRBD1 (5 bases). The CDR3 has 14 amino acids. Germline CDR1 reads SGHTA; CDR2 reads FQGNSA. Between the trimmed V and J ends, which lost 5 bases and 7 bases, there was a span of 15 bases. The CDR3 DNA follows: TGTGCCAGCAGCCCCGGGGCAGCGGGACAGCCCCAGCATTTT. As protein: CASSPGAAGQPQHF.

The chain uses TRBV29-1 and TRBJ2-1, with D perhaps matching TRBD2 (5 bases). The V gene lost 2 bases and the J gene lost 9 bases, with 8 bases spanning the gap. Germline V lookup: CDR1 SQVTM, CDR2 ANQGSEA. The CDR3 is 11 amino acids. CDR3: CSVESGIEQFF. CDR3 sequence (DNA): TGCAGCGTTGAATCGGGGATTGAGCAGTTCTTC.

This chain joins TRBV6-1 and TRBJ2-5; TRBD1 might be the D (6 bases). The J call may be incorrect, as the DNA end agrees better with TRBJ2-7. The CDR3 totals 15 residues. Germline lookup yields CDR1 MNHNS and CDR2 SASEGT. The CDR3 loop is CASSPGQRTPYEQYF. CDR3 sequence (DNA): TGTGCCAGCAGTCCCGGACAGCGAACCCCCTACGAGCAGTACTTC.

The CDR3 DNA is TGTGCCAGCAGTGCGGGACGCAACTCCTATAATTCACCCCTCCACTTT. This translates into CASSAGRNSYNSPLHF. The chain employs TRBV6-1 and TRBJ1-6; the D gene is possibly TRBD1 (5 bases). The V gene's germline CDR1 is MNHNS and CDR2 SASEGT. The CDR3 sequence is 16 residues long. Trimming removed 4 bases from V and 0 bases from J, with 10 bases in between.

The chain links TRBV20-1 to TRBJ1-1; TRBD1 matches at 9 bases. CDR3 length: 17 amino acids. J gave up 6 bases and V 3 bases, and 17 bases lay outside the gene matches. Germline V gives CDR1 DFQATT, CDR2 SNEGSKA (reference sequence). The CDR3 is CSARDNYRDRVVAEAFF. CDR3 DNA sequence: TGCAGTGCTAGGGACAACTACCGGGACAGGGTGGTCGCTGAAGCTTTCTTT.

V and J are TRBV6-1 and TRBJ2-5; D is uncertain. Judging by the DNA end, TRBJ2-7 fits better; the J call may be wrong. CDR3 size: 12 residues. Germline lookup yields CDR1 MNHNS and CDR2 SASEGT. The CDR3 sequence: CASGKAAYEQYF. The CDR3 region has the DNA TGTGCCAGCGGGAAGGCCGCCTACGAGCAGTACTTC.

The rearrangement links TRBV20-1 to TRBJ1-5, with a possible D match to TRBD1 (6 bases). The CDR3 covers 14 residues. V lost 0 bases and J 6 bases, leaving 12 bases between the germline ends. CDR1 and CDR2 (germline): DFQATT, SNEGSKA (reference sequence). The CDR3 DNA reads TGCAGTGCTAGAGATGTAGGGGGGAGTCAGCCCCAGCATTTT. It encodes CSARDVGGSQPQHF.

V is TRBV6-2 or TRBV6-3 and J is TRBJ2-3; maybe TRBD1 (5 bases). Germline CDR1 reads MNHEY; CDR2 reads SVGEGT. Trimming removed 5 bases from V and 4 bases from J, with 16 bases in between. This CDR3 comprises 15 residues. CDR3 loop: CASSRTEQGADTQYF. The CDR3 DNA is TGTGCCAGCAGTCGAACAGAGCAGGGCGCAGATACGCAGTATTTT.

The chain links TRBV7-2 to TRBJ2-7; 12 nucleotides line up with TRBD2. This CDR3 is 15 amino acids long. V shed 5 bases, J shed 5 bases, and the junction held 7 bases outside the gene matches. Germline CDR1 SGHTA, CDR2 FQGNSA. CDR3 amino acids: CASSMTSGSGHEQYF. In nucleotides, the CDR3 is TGTGCCAGCAGCATGACTAGCGGGAGTGGGCACGAGCAGTACTTC.

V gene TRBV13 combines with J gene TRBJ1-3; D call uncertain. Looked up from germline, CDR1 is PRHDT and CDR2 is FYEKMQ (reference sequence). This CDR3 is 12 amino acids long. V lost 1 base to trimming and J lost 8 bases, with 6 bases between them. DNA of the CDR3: TGTGCCAGCAGCTTAGAAGCGGACACCATATATTTT. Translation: CASSLEADTIYF.

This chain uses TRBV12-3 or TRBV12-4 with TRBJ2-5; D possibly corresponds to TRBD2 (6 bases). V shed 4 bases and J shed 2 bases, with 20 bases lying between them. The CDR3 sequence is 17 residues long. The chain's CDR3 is CASSSQLGAGRQETQYF. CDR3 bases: TGTGCCAGCAGTTCCCAGCTAGGTGCGGGGCGGCAAGAGACCCAGTACTTC.

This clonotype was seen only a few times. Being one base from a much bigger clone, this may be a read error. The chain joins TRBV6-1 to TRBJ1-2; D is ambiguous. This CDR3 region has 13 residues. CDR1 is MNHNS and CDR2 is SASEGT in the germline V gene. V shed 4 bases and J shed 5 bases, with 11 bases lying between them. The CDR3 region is CASSGGVGYGYTF. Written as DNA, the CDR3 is TGTGCCAGCAGTGGTGGAGTAGGGTATGGCTACACCTTC.

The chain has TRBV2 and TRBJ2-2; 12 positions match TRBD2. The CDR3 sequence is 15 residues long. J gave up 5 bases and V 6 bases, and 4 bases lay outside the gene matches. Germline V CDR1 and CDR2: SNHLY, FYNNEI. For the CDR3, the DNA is TGTGCCAGCAGGGGACTAGCGGGTCGTACCGGGGAGCTGTTTTTT. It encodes CASRGLAGRTGELFF.

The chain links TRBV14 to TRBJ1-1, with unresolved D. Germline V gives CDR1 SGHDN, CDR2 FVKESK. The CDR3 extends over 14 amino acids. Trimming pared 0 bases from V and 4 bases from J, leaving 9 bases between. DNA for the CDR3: TGTGCCAGCAGCCAAGATCTCTGGGGCACTGAAGCTTTCTTT. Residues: CASSQDLWGTEAFF. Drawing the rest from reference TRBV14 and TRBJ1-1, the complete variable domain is EAGVTQFPSHSVIEKGQTVTLRCDPISGHDNLYWYRRVMGKEIKFLLHFVKESKQDESGMPNNRFLAERTGGTYSTLKVQPAELEDSGVYFCASSQDLWGTEAFFGQGTRLTVV.

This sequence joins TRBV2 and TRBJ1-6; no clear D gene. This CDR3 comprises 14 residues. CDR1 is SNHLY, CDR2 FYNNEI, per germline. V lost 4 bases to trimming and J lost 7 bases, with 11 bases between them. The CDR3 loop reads CASSVNGLNSPLHF. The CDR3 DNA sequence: TGTGCCAGCAGTGTGAACGGGCTAAATTCACCCCTCCACTTT.

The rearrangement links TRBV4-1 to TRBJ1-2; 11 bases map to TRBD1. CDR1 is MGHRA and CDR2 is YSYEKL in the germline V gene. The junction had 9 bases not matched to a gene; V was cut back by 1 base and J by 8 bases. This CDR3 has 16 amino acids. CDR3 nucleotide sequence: TGCGCCAGCAGCCAAGTTGAAGGACAGGGGGCTGGGGGCTACACCTTC. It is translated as CASSQVEGQGAGGYTF.

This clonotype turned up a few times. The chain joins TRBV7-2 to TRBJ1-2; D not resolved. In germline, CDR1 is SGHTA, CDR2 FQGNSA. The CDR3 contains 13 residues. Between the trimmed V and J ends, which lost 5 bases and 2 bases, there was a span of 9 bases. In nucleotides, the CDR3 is TGTGCCAGCAGCCGAGGCAAGAACTATGGCTACACCTTC. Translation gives CASSRGKNYGYTF.

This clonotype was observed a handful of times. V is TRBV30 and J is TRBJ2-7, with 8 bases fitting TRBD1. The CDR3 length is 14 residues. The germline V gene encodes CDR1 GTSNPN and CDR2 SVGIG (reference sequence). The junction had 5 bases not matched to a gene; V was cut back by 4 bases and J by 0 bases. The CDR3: CAWTGQGFSYEQYF. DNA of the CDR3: TGTGCCTGGACTGGACAGGGATTCTCCTACGAGCAGTACTTC. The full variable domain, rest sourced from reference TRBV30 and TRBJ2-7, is SQTIHQWPATLVQPVGSPLSLECTVEGTSNPNLYWYRQAAGRGLQLLFYSVGIGQISSEVPQNLSASRPQDRQFILSSKKLLLSDSGFYLCAWTGQGFSYEQYFGPGTRLTVT.

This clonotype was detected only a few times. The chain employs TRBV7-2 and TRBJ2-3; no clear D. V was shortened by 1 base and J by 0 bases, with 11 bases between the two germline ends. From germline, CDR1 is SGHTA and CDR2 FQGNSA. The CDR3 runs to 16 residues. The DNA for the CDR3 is TGTGCCAGCAGCTTAGGCTTCGGGTACAGCACAGATACGCAGTATTTT. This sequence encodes CASSLGFGYSTDTQYF.

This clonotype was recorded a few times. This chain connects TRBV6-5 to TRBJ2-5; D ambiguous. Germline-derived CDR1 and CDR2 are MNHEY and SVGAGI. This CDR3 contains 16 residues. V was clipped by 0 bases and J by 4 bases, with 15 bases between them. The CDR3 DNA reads TGTGCCAGCAGTTACTCGTCCGGGCCCCCCCCAGAGACCCAGTACTTC. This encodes CASSYSSGPPPETQYF.

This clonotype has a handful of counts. The CDR3 region is CASQRAFYNEQYF. As DNA, the CDR3 is TGTGCCAGTCAGCGGGCATTCTACAATGAGCAGTACTTC. The chain is built from TRBV2 and TRBJ2-7; a weak D match, TRBD2 (6 bases). The V gene's germline CDR1 is SNHLY and CDR2 FYNNEI. Deletions cut 9 bases from V and 7 bases from J, with 19 bases between. This CDR3 spans 13 amino acids.

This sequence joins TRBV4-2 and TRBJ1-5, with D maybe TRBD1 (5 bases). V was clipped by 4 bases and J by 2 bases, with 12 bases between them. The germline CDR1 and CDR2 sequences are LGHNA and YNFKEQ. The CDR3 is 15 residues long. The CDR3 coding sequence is TGTGCCAGCAGCCGAGATGGGGCAGGCAATCAGCCCCAGCATTTT. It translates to CASSRDGAGNQPQHF.